A single T cell receptor beta chain is shown here with its context. Its antigen is unknown. Base-call qualities are not available, and no considerably larger clone is one nucleotide away. Collaborating institutions collected whole blood in K2EDTA tubes following their own protocols. For TCRbeta analysis, collaborator samples were shipped as frozen whole blood, as isolated PBMCs, or as DNA extracted from either sample type. From the germline V gene (reference sequence), CDR1 is MNHEY and CDR2 is SMNVEV. Including cysteine and phenylalanine, the CDR3 has 18 amino acids. Here the CDR3 DNA is all that survives: 54 bases in frame from base 1. V is shortened by 0 bases, J by 2 bases, and the region joining them spans 19 bases. The data stem from a study of blood T cell repertoires in COVID-19 (dated by TCRdb to the early 2020s). With regard to the full study: Collaborator samples came from the United States, Italy and Spain and covered acute and convalescent phases of COVID-19. The material from the prospective study consisted of cDNA or gDNA derived from T cells, B-cell-depleted T cells, or PBMCs. The dataset comprised deeply sampled blood TCRbeta repertoires from subjects exposed to, actively infected with, or recovered from COVID-19. The repertoires were released in a freely available public database intended as a resource for research on the immune response to SARS-CoV-2. The samples were drawn from the first 160 participants of the ongoing ImmuneRACE study and from 1,254 subjects provided by 6 global collaborators. Sample metadata almost always included a de-identified subject ID, COVID-19 status, age in years and sex. Where HLA class I and class II types were available, the types were taken from metadata supplied by the sample provider, not from assay-based typing. Results the study describes overall, beyond this receptor: The amount of clinical and demographic metadata varied by source and participant and was provided uncurated.

TCRbeta CDR3 regions were amplified from genomic DNA using the immunoSEQ Assay, a bias-controlled multiplex PCR. In the paper's pipeline: The number of nucleated cells in each sample was estimated from the amplification of reference gene primers within the assay. To quantify the absolute abundance of each unique TCRbeta CDR3 rearrangement, sequence reads were collapsed and filtered. For each sample, productive Simpson clonality was calculated as the square root of Simpson's diversity index across productive rearrangements. This is the immuneACCESS table as TCRdb keeps it, with only in-frame sequences that have V and J called. A part of the clones is gone; compared with another copy, unresolved V genes explain less than half, and the rest is unexplained. V, J and clone size derive from that table, while D and trimming were established from the DNA sequence. For this sample there are 60,000 to 85,000 clones; roughly 84% appear just once. Over 40% of the sample belongs to the ten largest clones.

Recombination joined TRBV27 with TRBJ1-1; no D gene is confidently identified. The receptor's source is an elderly man with acute or convalescent COVID-19. The sample comprised peripheral blood. The CDR3 corresponds to CASSLSRTQTAVNTEAFF. Here is the DNA: TGTGCCAGCAGTTTATCGAGGACCCAAACAGCGGTCAACACTGAAGCTTTCTTT.